These 12 T cell receptor beta chains originate from one sample sequenced in a study of response to subunit inactivated influenza vaccine. TCRdb itself ran the RT-PCR reads through MiXCR, one entry per CDR3 protein. The sample lists more than 200,000 distinct CDR3 sequences, 10% to 15% occurring once. The sequencing here drew on non-naive T cells sorted from PBMCs, taken 14 to 15 days before vaccination. These receptors were taken from a man between 50 and 59 years old who received an inactivated influenza vaccine.

This clonotype was seen more than once but under ten times. V is TRBV30 and J is TRBJ2-7; no clear D gene. Trimming removed 2 bases from V and 9 bases from J, with 17 bases in between. The CDR3 spans 13 residues. CDR1 is GTSNPN and CDR2 is SVGIG in the germline V gene (reference sequence). As DNA, the CDR3 is TGTGCCTGGAGTATGACGGCAGCTTCTGGGCAGTACTTC. Its translation is CAWSMTAASGQYF.

Only a few counts were recorded for this clonotype. This chain uses TRBV6-2 or TRBV6-3 with TRBJ2-5; tentative D call: TRBD2 (5 bases). Germline values: CDR1 MNHEY, CDR2 SVGEGT. Trimming removed 1 base from V and 1 base from J, with 10 bases in between. This CDR3 has 15 residues. CDR3 DNA: TGTGCCAGCAGTTACTATTCGGAGGTCCAAGAGACCCAGTACTTC. Translated: CASSYYSEVQETQYF.

This clonotype was detected a few times. The chain carries TRBV10-3 and TRBJ1-4; D ambiguous. This CDR3 is 12 amino acids long. Germline loops: CDR1 ENHRY, CDR2 SYGVKD. With 8 bases removed from V and 5 bases from J, the gap between germline ends came to 9 bases. CDR3 sequence (DNA): TGTGCCATCTCAGCGTACAATGAAAAACTGTTTTTT. It encodes CAISAYNEKLFF.

This clonotype has more than one count but fewer than ten. The CDR3 protein is CASSVWAGIDTIYF. Here the CDR3 DNA reads TGTGCCAGCAGCGTTTGGGCAGGCATCGACACCATATATTTT. This chain links TRBV9 with TRBJ1-3; D is unresolved. V dropped 2 bases and J dropped 8 bases, with 14 bases sitting between them. This CDR3 is built from 14 residues. From germline, CDR1 is SGDLS and CDR2 YYNGEE.

This clonotype has a count of ten or more. This chain links TRBV20-1 with TRBJ1-5; 7 positions match TRBD1. This CDR3 contains 15 residues. V trimming: 1 base; J trimming: 0 bases; junction bases outside the gene matches: 3. Germline CDR1 is DFQATT and CDR2 is SNEGSKA (reference sequence). The CDR3 loop is CSARVGTDSNQPQHF. CDR3 in DNA: TGCAGTGCTAGAGTTGGGACAGATAGCAATCAGCCCCAGCATTTT.

This clonotype was recorded a few times. The chain combines TRBV20-1 with TRBJ1-5; the D gene is possibly TRBD1 (5 bases). From germline, CDR1 is DFQATT and CDR2 SNEGSKA (reference sequence). The CDR3 contains 13 residues. V was cut by 6 bases and J by 4 bases, with 13 bases left in between. CDR3 region: CSAAGQLNQPQHF. The CDR3 nucleotides read TGCAGTGCGGCCGGACAATTAAATCAGCCCCAGCATTTT.

This clonotype was counted ten times or more. The gene calls are TRBV12-3 or TRBV12-4 and TRBJ2-5; D possibly corresponds to TRBD1 (6 bases). This CDR3 has 13 amino acids. Deletions cut 3 bases from V and 3 bases from J, with 8 bases between. CDR3 in amino acids: CASSLNREETQYF. CDR3 in DNA: TGTGCCAGCAGTTTGAACAGGGAAGAGACCCAGTACTTC.

V is TRBV6-1 and J is TRBJ2-1, with a possible D match to TRBD2 (6 bases). The CDR3 is 16 residues long. The germline V and J ends were trimmed by 8 bases and 10 bases, with 27 bases remaining between them. Germline-derived CDR1 and CDR2 are MNHNS and SASEGT. CDR3 in DNA: TGTGCCAGCCTTACCGGGGGTCCTCTTCTACAAGGCGAGCAGTTCTTC. Protein product: CASLTGGPLLQGEQFF.

This clonotype was counted between two and nine times. This chain connects TRBV18 to TRBJ2-1; 9 nucleotides match TRBD2. This CDR3 region has 15 residues. V lost 6 bases, J lost 9 bases, and 12 bases stayed unmatched. Germline CDR1 is KGHSH and CDR2 is LQKENI. The CDR3 DNA reads TGTGCCAGCTCTCGGCGGGAGGGCCGCGTTGGTGAGCAGTTCTTC. This gives the protein CASSRREGRVGEQFF.

This clonotype was found a few times. The chain has TRBV6-2 or TRBV6-3 and TRBJ2-1, with D perhaps given as TRBD1 or TRBD2 (5 bases each). This CDR3 has 15 residues. In germline, CDR1 is MNHEY, CDR2 SVGEGT. The ends were cut back, 8 bases at V and 9 bases at J, with 23 bases in the middle. This CDR3 reads CASRFQGAGAGEQFF. The CDR3 bases are TGTGCCAGCCGATTCCAAGGGGCTGGTGCGGGTGAGCAGTTCTTC.

This clonotype was detected a few times. The chain is built from TRBV20-1 and TRBJ2-3, with D hard to call. Deletions cut 5 bases from V and 6 bases from J, with 12 bases between. There are 12 residues in the CDR3. Germline CDR1 reads DFQATT; CDR2 reads SNEGSKA (reference sequence). This chain's CDR3 is CSAPTLRDTQYF. The CDR3 DNA sequence: TGCAGTGCTCCCACGCTTCGGGATACGCAGTATTTT.

This clonotype turned up a few times. This chain joins TRBV7-9 and TRBJ1-2; D is unresolved. CDR3 size: 14 residues. Trimming cost V 5 bases and J 1 base, with 11 bases left between them. Germline V gene sequence: CDR1 SEHNR, CDR2 FQNEAQ (reference sequence). CDR3 protein: CASSPRALNYGYTF. CDR3 bases: TGTGCCAGCAGCCCCCGGGCCCTTAACTATGGCTACACCTTC.